The sample holds one count of the clone carrying this T cell receptor (beta chain). Its antigen is as yet unknown. The record originates from a study of OX40 agonist ivuxolimab in advanced cancers. General study findings and limits: Also present in some nonresponders was a low level of normalized T-cell clonal expansion. Fewer expanded clones were found on average in CD4+ than in CD8+ T cells.

The protocol was immunoSEQ multiplex PCR, while the TCRdb copy is restricted to in-frame clones and leaves out a portion. Of tens of thousands of clones listed, approximately 84% are singletons. The germline V gene has CDR1 SEHNR and CDR2 FQNEAQ (reference sequence). The CDR3 has 14 residues. This receptor was taken from an adult with an advanced solid tumor such as melanoma, head and neck, liver or kidney cancer. J is TRBJ2-5 and V is TRBV7-9; 10 bases align to TRBD2. TRBJ2-7 explains the end of the DNA better; the J call may be wrong. The sequenced sample was CD4+ or CD8+ T cells sorted from blood, obtained in a trial of the OX40 agonist ivuxolimab. CDR3 region: CASSSRTSGYEQYF. CDR3 in DNA: TGTGCCAGCAGCTCACGGACTAGCGGTTACGAGCAGTACTTC.